What follows are 10 T cell receptor beta chains derived from one specimen sequenced in a study of control samples from healthy donors and cancer patients (dated by TCRdb to the early 2020s). Libraries were built with the immunoSEQ multiplex PCR assay. In its TCRdb copy, this immuneACCESS table keeps in-frame sequences only and misses some clones. Where compared with another copy, unresolved V genes explain less than half of these, and the others have no known cause. This sample holds about 180,000 clones; roughly 90% were observed only once. The leading ten clones occupy around 1.4% of the sample. The specimen was blood. Every receptor here comes from a woman aged 45-65 years in good health.

The CDR3 DNA follows: TGTGCCAGCAGCTCCCACAGGTTACCCTACGAGCAGTACTTC. This translates into CASSSHRLPYEQYF. The chain couples TRBV7-9 to TRBJ2-7; perhaps TRBD1 as D (5 bases). This CDR3 comprises 14 residues. Germline lookup yields CDR1 SEHNR and CDR2 FQNEAQ (reference sequence). Trimming shortened V by 4 bases and J by 2 bases, and 12 bases separated the two germline ends.

V is TRBV6-2 or TRBV6-3 and J is TRBJ1-6; TRBD1 agrees at 7 bases. Germline lookup yields CDR1 MNHEY and CDR2 SVGEGT. The V and J ends lost 0 bases and 8 bases, in that order; junction bases with no gene match: 7. The CDR3 extends over 16 amino acids. CDR3 residues: CASSYSPRGIDSPLHF. In DNA, the CDR3 is TGTGCCAGCAGTTACTCGCCCAGGGGGATCGATTCACCCCTCCACTTT.

The chain has TRBV6-5 and TRBJ2-1; 7 bases are a match to TRBD1. The CDR3 contains 12 residues. In germline, CDR1 is MNHEY, CDR2 SVGAGI. The J segment lost 8 bases and the V segment lost 6 bases, leaving 4 bases of the junction unmatched. This CDR3 is CASSSGQDEQFF. CDR3 nucleotides: TGTGCCAGCAGCTCCGGACAGGATGAGCAGTTCTTC.

This chain links TRBV24-1 with TRBJ1-1, with TRBD1 identical over 9 bases. This CDR3 spans 15 amino acids. Germline assignment: CDR1 KGHDR and CDR2 SFDVKD. After removal of 3 bases from V and 5 bases from J, the junction contained 6 bases not matched to a gene. The CDR3 region has the DNA TGTGCCACCAGTGATCCAGGGACAGGGAGTACTGAAGCTTTCTTT. Translating it yields CATSDPGTGSTEAFF.

The rearrangement uses TRBV21-1 and TRBJ1-4; the table's D call, TRBD1, has no DNA check behind it. TRBV21-1 is labeled a pseudogene. This CDR3 contains 21 residues. CDR3 loop: CASSKGHRDRVKVRANEKLFF. In DNA form, the CDR3 reads TGTGCCAGCAGCAAAGGTCACCGGGACAGGGTAAAGGTTAGGGCTAATGAAAAACTGTTTTTT.

With respect to this clone: Germline is not matched at one junction end, which may reflect a read error. The V and J genes are TRBV15 and TRBJ1-3; no clear D gene. The CDR3 runs 14 residues. Germline assignment: CDR1 LNHNV and CDR2 YYDKDF (reference sequence). CDR3 bases: TGTGCCACCCGCAGTATAACCTCTGGAAACACCATATATTTT. It encodes CATRSITSGNTIYF.

The chain employs TRBV7-2 and TRBJ2-1; D call uncertain. Germline CDR1 is SGHTA and CDR2 is FQGNSA. Trimming removed 11 bases at V and 7 bases at J, with 15 bases between. The CDR3 runs 12 residues. The CDR3 protein is CAYGATLNEQFF. The CDR3 DNA reads TGTGCCTACGGAGCAACTTTAAATGAGCAGTTCTTC.

The CDR3: CASSFRGVNQPQHF. The CDR3 DNA reads as TGTGCCAGTAGTTTCCGGGGCGTGAATCAGCCCCAGCATTTT. This chain connects TRBV19 to TRBJ1-5, with a weak D call TRBD1 (5 bases). This CDR3 contains 14 residues. V lost 5 bases and J lost 4, with 12 bases in between. Looked up from germline, CDR1 is LNHDA and CDR2 is SQIVND (reference sequence).

The V call is TRBV5-4, the J call TRBJ2-1; D is ambiguous. CDR3 length equals 15 residues. V lost 0 bases, J lost 0 bases, and 7 bases lay in between. Germline CDR1 SGHNT, CDR2 YYREEE (reference sequence). The CDR3 DNA reads TGTGCCAGCAGCTTGGCTGCTGTCTCCTACAATGAGCAGTTCTTC. Translating gives CASSLAAVSYNEQFF.

The chain combines TRBV9 with TRBJ2-2, with no clear D. The V end lost 1 base, the J end lost 1 base, and 8 bases lay between the germline ends. This CDR3 is 15 amino acids long. CDR1 SGDLS and CDR2 YYNGEE come from the germline V gene. This CDR3 reads CASSVLAVNTGELFF. As DNA, the CDR3 is TGTGCCAGCAGCGTATTGGCGGTGAACACCGGGGAGCTGTTTTTT.